This TCR beta chain emerged from a study of T cells in Graves' hyperthyroidism and ophthalmopathy. Study in general: Peripheral blood was acquired at first diagnosis, ahead of any therapy whatsoever.

This clonotype was seen many times. Its specificity is not known. Patients with ophthalmopathy all had a Clinical Activity Score of at least 3, a NOSPECS grade of at least 4 and duration under 3 months. V shed 4 bases and J 8 bases; nucleotides not matched to a gene: 10. The CDR3 loop spans 16 amino acids. The germline V gene encodes CDR1 SGHNT and CDR2 YENEEA. Findings and limits, study-wide: A median about 6.2 months before onset, the model predicted ophthalmopathy. Blood samples included most of the expanded thyroid clonotypes exceeding 0.001.

Regions amplified from RNA transcripts were the TCR beta CDR3 regions. The HTBI primer set drove a first-round RT-PCR of the TCR CDR3. TCRdb used MiXCR to reprocess the multiplex PCR reads, holding one entry per CDR3 protein. This table has nearly 600,000 distinct CDR3 sequences, approximately 15% appearing once. Material for sequencing was blood. This chain connects TRBV11-3 to TRBJ2-1; TRBD2 aligns across 11 bases. The origin of this receptor is a woman aged 18-30 years with Graves' ophthalmopathy. CDR3 region: CASSSRLAGTLDEQFF. CDR3 DNA: TGTGCCAGCAGCTCAAGACTAGCGGGGACTTTGGATGAGCAGTTCTTC.